This T cell receptor beta chain is drawn from a study of blood T cell repertoires in COVID-19. Overall study: From T cells, B-cell-depleted T cells, or PBMCs came the material, which was cDNA or gDNA.

How the authors handled the data: Quantification of nucleated cells was approximated via reference gene primer amplification. Data came from immunoSEQ multiplex PCR; TCRdb stores just in-frame clones and leaves some out. That table gives V, J and clone size, and the DNA gave D and trimming. This sample yields approximately 170,000 clones, of which around nine tenths are seen a single time; over 3.5% belongs to the top ten. Germline V lookup: CDR1 MNHEY, CDR2 SMNVEV (reference sequence). V dropped 3 bases and J dropped 1 base, with 7 bases sitting between them. This CDR3 region has 15 residues. What was sequenced was peripheral blood. This TCR was recovered from a man aged 18 to 29 with active or convalescent COVID-19. The rearrangement uses TRBV27 and TRBJ2-6; D remains unclear. The CDR3 DNA is TGTGCCAGCAGTTTCCAAGCGTCTGGGGCCAACGTCCTGACTTTC. It translates to CASSFQASGANVLTF.